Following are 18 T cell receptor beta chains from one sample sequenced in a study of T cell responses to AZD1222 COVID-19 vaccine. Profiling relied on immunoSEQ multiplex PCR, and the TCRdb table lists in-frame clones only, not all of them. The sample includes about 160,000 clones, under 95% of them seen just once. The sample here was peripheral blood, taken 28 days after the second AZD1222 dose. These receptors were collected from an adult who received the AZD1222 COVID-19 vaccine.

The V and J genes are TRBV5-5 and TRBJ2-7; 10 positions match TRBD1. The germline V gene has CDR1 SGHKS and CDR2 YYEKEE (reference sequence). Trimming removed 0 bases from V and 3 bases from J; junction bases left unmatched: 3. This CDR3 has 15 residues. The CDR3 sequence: CASSLVGTGVYEQYF. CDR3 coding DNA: TGTGCCAGCAGCTTGGTGGGGACAGGGGTCTACGAGCAGTACTTC.

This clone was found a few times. CDR3 sequence reads: CASSLGGTLNTEAFF. Written as DNA, the CDR3 is TGTGCCAGCAGCTTGGGGGGCACCTTGAACACTGAAGCTTTCTTT. The genes are TRBV5-4 and TRBJ1-1, with a possible D match to TRBD1 (5 bases). V dropped 0 bases and J dropped 0 bases, with 9 bases sitting between them. The CDR3 spans 15 residues. Germline V gives CDR1 SGHNT, CDR2 YYREEE (reference sequence).

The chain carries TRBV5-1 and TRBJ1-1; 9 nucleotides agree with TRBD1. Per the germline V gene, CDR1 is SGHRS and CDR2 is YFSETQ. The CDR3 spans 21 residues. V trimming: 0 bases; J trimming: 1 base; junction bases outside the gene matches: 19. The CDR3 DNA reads TGCGCCAGCAGCTTGGCCTTGGGACAGGGCTGGCAACCAACCAAGAACACTGAAGCTTTCTTT. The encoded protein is CASSLALGQGWQPTKNTEAFF.

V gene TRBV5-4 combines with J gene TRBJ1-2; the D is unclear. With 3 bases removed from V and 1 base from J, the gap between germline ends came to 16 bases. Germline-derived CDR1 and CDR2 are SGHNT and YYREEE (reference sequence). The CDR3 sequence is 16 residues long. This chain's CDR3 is CASSSAAGSGNYGYTF. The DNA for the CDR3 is TGTGCCAGCAGCTCGGCCGCGGGCAGTGGTAACTATGGCTACACCTTC.

DNA for the CDR3: TGTGCCAGCAGCCAGGATCGACAGGGCAGCTATGGCTACACCTTC. This translates into CASSQDRQGSYGYTF. The chain recombines TRBV3-1 (or the pseudogene TRBV3-2) with TRBJ1-2; 7 bases line up with TRBD1. The CDR3 is 15 amino acids. V lost 3 bases, J lost 4 bases, and 8 bases stayed unmatched. Germline CDR1 reads LGHDT; CDR2 reads YNNKEL (reference sequence).

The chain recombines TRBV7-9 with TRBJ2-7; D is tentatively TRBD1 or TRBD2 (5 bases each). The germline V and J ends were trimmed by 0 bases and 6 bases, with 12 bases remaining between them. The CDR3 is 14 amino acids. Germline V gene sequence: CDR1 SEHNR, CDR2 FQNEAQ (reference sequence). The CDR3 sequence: CASSLAGTPLEQYF. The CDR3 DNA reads TGTGCCAGCAGCTTAGCGGGGACGCCCCTCGAGCAGTACTTC. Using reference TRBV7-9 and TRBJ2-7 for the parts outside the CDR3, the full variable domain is DTGVSQNPRHKITKRGQNVTFRCDPISEHNRLYWYRQTLGQGPEFLTYFQNEAQLEKSRLLSDRFSAERPKGSFSTLEIQRTEQGDSAMYLCASSLAGTPLEQYFGPGTRLTVT.

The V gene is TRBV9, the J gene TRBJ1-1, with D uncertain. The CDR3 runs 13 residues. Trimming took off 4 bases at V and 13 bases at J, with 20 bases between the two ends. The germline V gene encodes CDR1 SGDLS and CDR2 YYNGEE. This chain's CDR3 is CASSTRPGEWVFF. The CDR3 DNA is TGTGCCAGCAGCACCAGACCAGGAGAATGGGTTTTCTTT.

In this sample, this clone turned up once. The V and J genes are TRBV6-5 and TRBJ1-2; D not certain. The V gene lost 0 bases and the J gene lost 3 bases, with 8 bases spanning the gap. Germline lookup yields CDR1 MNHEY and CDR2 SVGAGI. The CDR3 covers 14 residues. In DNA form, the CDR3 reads TGTGCCAGCAGTTACTCCCACCGCGACTATGGCTACACCTTC. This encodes CASSYSHRDYGYTF.

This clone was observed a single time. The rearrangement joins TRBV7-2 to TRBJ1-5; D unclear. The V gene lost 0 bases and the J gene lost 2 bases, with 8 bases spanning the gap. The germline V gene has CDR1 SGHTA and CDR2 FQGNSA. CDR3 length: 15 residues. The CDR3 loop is CASSLAGGGNQPQHF. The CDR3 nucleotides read TGTGCCAGCAGCTTAGCCGGAGGTGGCAATCAGCCCCAGCATTTT.

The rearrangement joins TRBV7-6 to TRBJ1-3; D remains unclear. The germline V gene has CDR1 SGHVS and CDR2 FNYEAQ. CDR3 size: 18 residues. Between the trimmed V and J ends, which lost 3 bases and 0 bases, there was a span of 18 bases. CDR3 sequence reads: CASSLATPGRSSGNTIYF. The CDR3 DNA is TGTGCCAGCAGCTTGGCGACCCCCGGAAGGAGCTCTGGAAACACCATATATTTT. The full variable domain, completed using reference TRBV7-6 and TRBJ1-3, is GAGVSQSPRYKVTKRGQDVALRCDPISGHVSLYWYRQALGQGPEFLTYFNYEAQQDKSGLPNDRFSAERPEGSISTLTIQRTEQRDSAMYRCASSLATPGRSSGNTIYFGEGSWLTVV.

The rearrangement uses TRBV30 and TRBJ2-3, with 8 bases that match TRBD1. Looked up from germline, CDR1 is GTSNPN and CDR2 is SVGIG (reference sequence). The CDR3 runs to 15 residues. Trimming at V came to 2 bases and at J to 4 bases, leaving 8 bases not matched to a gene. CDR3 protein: CAWSSTGVLADTQYF. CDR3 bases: TGTGCCTGGAGTTCGACAGGGGTCTTGGCAGATACGCAGTATTTT. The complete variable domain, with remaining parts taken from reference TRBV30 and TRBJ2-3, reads SQTIHQWPATLVQPVGSPLSLECTVEGTSNPNLYWYRQAAGRGLQLLFYSVGIGQISSEVPQNLSASRPQDRQFILSSKKLLLSDSGFYLCAWSSTGVLADTQYFGPGTRLTVL.

The CDR3 region has the DNA TGCGCCAGCAGAGGGATCAGCGCCTATAATTCACCCCTCCACTTT. Its protein is CASRGISAYNSPLHF. The gene calls are TRBV5-1 and TRBJ1-6, with no clear D. The CDR3 contains 15 residues. Trimming stripped 5 bases from V and 2 bases from J, with 11 bases between. Germline V gene sequence: CDR1 SGHRS, CDR2 YFSETQ.

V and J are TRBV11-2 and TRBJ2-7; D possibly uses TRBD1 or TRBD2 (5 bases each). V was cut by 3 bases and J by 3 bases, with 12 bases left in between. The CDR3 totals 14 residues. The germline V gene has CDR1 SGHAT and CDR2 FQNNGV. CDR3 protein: CASSLGRQFYEQYF. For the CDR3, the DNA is TGTGCCAGCAGCTTGGGGAGACAGTTCTACGAGCAGTACTTC.

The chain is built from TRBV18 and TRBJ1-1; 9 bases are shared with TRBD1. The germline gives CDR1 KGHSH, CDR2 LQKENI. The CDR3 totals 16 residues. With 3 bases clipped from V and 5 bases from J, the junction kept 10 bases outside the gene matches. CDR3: CASSPGRQGGVTEAFF. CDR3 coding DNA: TGTGCCAGCTCACCCGGTCGACAGGGGGGGGTGACTGAAGCTTTCTTT. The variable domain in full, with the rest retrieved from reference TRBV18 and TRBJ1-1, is NAGVMQNPRHLVRRRGQEARLRCSPMKGHSHVYWYRQLPEEGLKFMVYLQKENIIDESGMPKERFSAEFPKEGPSILRIQQVVRGDSAAYFCASSPGRQGGVTEAFFGQGTRLTVV.

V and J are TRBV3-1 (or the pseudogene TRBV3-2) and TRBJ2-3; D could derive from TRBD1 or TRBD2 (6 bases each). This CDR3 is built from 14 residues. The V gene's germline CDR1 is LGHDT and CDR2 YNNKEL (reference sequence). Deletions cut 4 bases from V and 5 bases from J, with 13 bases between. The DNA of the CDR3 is TGTGCCAGCAGCCCAAGGGGGGCTGGAGATACGCAGTATTTT. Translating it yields CASSPRGAGDTQYF.

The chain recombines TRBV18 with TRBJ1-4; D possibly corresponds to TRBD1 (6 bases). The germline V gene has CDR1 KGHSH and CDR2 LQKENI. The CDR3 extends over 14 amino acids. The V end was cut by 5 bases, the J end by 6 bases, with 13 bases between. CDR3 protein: CASSTGTTDEKLFF. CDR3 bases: TGTGCCAGCTCAACCGGGACAACAGATGAAAAACTGTTTTTT.

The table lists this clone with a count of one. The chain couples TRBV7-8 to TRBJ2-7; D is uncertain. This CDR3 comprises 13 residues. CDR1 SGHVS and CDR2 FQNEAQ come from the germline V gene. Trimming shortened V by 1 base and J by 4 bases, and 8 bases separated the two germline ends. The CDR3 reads CASSLDWGYEQYF. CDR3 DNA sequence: TGTGCCAGCAGCTTAGATTGGGGTTACGAGCAGTACTTC.

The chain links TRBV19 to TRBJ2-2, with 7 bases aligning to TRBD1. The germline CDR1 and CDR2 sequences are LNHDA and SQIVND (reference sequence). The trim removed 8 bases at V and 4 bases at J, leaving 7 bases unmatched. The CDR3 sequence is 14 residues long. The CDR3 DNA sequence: TGTGCCAGTCTAAGGGGGCGTAGCACCGGGGAGCTGTTTTTT. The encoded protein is CASLRGRSTGELFF.